The next 15 T cell receptor beta chains were all read from a single sample in a study of blood T cell repertoires in COVID-19. Data came from immunoSEQ multiplex PCR; TCRdb stores just in-frame clones and leaves some out. In the table there are about 190,000 clones, 65% to 80% of which are singletons. Sequenced material: peripheral blood. These receptors were obtained from a woman aged 45-65 years with acute or convalescent COVID-19.

The chain has TRBV4-1 and TRBJ1-2, with D tentatively TRBD1 (5 bases). Per germline, CDR1 MGHRA and CDR2 YSYEKL. The CDR3 has 14 residues. Trimming took off 4 bases at V and 4 bases at J, with 13 bases between the two ends. CDR3 sequence reads: CASSREGTLYGYTF. In DNA, the CDR3 is TGCGCCAGCAGCCGAGAAGGGACTCTCTATGGCTACACCTTC.

The rearrangement joins TRBV12-2 to TRBJ1-5; TRBD1, the table's D call, was not compared with the DNA. TRBV12-2 is shown as a pseudogene. The CDR3 has 16 residues. The CDR3 sequence: CASPRQGARGYQPQHF. CDR3 nucleotides: TGTGCAAGTCCCAGACAGGGGGCGCGGGGGTATCAGCCCCAGCATTTT.

The chain links TRBV7-9 to TRBJ1-1; TRBD1 aligns across 10 bases. CDR1 SEHNR and CDR2 FQNEAQ come from the germline V gene (reference sequence). The V segment lost 4 bases and the J segment 3 bases; nucleotides outside the gene matches: 5. The CDR3 is 15 amino acids. The CDR3 here is CASSSLTGGHTEAFF. The CDR3 DNA sequence: TGTGCCAGCAGCTCTCTGACAGGGGGCCACACTGAAGCTTTCTTT.

The chain recombines TRBV24-1 with TRBJ2-1, with TRBD2 matching over 12 bases. The CDR3 sequence is 16 residues long. Unmatched junction bases numbered 5, after V lost 2 bases and J lost 7 bases. Germline-derived CDR1 and CDR2 are KGHDR and SFDVKD. The CDR3 sequence is CATSDSLLAGGNEQFF. Here the CDR3 DNA reads TGTGCCACCAGTGATTCCCTCCTAGCGGGGGGGAATGAGCAGTTCTTC.

This chain links TRBV19 with TRBJ1-6; 7 bases are a match to TRBD1. With 5 bases clipped from V and 8 bases from J, the junction kept 9 bases outside the gene matches. This CDR3 is built from 15 residues. Germline-derived CDR1 and CDR2 are LNHDA and SQIVND (reference sequence). CDR3 amino acids: CASSPRGRGDSPLHF. In DNA form, the CDR3 reads TGTGCCAGTAGTCCGCGGGGCAGGGGGGATTCACCCCTCCACTTT.

The chain carries TRBV7-2 and TRBJ1-5; 11 positions agree with TRBD1. The CDR3 has 16 residues. The V gene end was trimmed by 4 bases and the J gene end by 6 bases; junction bases not matched to a gene: 8. CDR1 is SGHTA, CDR2 FQGNSA, per germline. The CDR3 DNA reads TGTGCCAGCAGCTCGGACAGGGGGCGCATAGGTCAGCCCCAGCATTTT. Residues: CASSSDRGRIGQPQHF.

This clone has a single count. The gene calls are TRBV7-2 and TRBJ1-2, with 11 bases lining up with TRBD1. CDR3 size: 15 residues. V lost 5 bases, J lost 8 bases, and 10 bases stayed unmatched. Looked up from germline, CDR1 is SGHTA and CDR2 is FQGNSA. DNA of the CDR3: TGTGCCAGCAGCCCTGGGACAGGGGGGAGAGTGGGCTACACCTTC. Its protein is CASSPGTGGRVGYTF.

V and J are TRBV4-2 and TRBJ2-2; 10 positions match TRBD2. The CDR3 spans 20 residues. J lost 6 bases, V lost 0 bases, and 16 bases had no gene match. In germline, CDR1 is LGHNA, CDR2 YNFKEQ. CDR3 sequence reads: CASSQEAVSGGMRSAGELFF. The CDR3 region has the DNA TGTGCCAGCAGCCAAGAAGCGGTTAGCGGGGGGATGCGAAGCGCCGGGGAGCTGTTTTTT.

This chain joins TRBV11-3 and TRBJ2-5, with 8 nucleotides matching TRBD1. After removal of 5 bases from V and 4 bases from J, the junction contained 12 bases not matched to a gene. CDR3 length: 16 amino acids. Germline V gives CDR1 SGHNT, CDR2 YENEEA. The CDR3 loop reads CASSPGPDRDGETQYF. The CDR3 DNA reads TGTGCCAGCAGCCCTGGACCGGACAGGGATGGAGAGACCCAGTACTTC. Full variable domain (outside the CDR3, taken from reference TRBV11-3 and TRBJ2-5): EAGVVQSPRYKIIEKKQPVAFWCNPISGHNTLYWYLQNLGQGPELLIRYENEEAVDDSQLPKDRFSAERLKGVDSTLKIQPAELGDSAVYLCASSPGPDRDGETQYFGPGTRLLVL.

V and J are TRBV5-1 and TRBJ1-1, with 7 bases lining up with TRBD1. The CDR3 runs 15 residues. Germline V gene lookup returns CDR1 SGHRS and CDR2 YFSETQ. Losses at the gene ends were 4 bases for V and 1 base for J; bases not matched to a gene: 7. The CDR3 region is CASSRQGTGNTEAFF. CDR3 in DNA: TGCGCCAGCAGCAGACAGGGAACGGGGAACACTGAAGCTTTCTTT.

This chain links TRBV7-2 with TRBJ1-4, with 10 bases aligning to TRBD1. V gave up 3 bases and J gave up 8 bases; unmatched junction bases: 9. Germline V gives CDR1 SGHTA, CDR2 FQGNSA. This CDR3 region has 16 residues. The CDR3 loop reads CASSFGSGQGKEKLFF. Written as DNA, the CDR3 is TGTGCCAGCAGCTTCGGGTCGGGACAGGGGAAGGAAAAACTGTTTTTT.

This clone showed up just a few times. The CDR3 DNA reads as TGCGCCAGCAGTCGGACAGGGGAGACTGAAGCTTTCTTT. It encodes CASSRTGETEAFF. The V call is TRBV5-1, the J call TRBJ1-1; 9 bases fit TRBD1. CDR3 length: 13 residues. Germline V gives CDR1 SGHRS, CDR2 YFSETQ. Trimming cost V 5 bases and J 5 bases; bases outside gene matches: 4.

This sequence joins TRBV2 and TRBJ1-2; TRBD1 matches 7 bases. V lost 1 base to trimming and J lost 4 bases; unmatched junction nucleotides: 3. CDR3 length: 14 residues. The germline V gene encodes CDR1 SNHLY and CDR2 FYNNEI. CDR3: CASSEDRGGYGYTF. CDR3 coding DNA: TGTGCCAGCAGTGAAGACAGGGGTGGCTATGGCTACACCTTC.

The genes are TRBV12-5 and TRBJ2-1, with 12 bases identical to TRBD2. V dropped 6 bases and J dropped 6; count of bases not matched to a gene: 9. CDR3 length: 16 residues. Germline V gives CDR1 LGHNT, CDR2 FRNRAP. The CDR3 DNA follows: TGTGCTAGTGGGTCCCTACTAGCGGGGGGAGGCAATGAGCAGTTCTTC. It translates to CASGSLLAGGGNEQFF. The variable domain in full, with the rest retrieved from reference TRBV12-5 and TRBJ2-1, is DARVTQTPRHKVTEMGQEVTMRCQPILGHNTVFWYRQTMMQGLELLAYFRNRAPLDDSGMPKDRFSAEMPDATLATLKIQPSEPRDSAVYFCASGSLLAGGGNEQFFGPGTRLTVL.

As DNA, the CDR3 is TGTGCCAGCAGTCAAGGACAGGGGGCTCAGGACTATGGCTACACCTTC. Protein product: CASSQGQGAQDYGYTF. The chain recombines TRBV6-6 with TRBJ1-2; 11 nucleotides line up with TRBD1. Germline-derived CDR1 and CDR2 are MNHNY and SVGAGI (reference sequence). With V trimmed by 5 bases and J by 3 bases, 8 bases remained unmatched. The CDR3 has 16 amino acids.